This T cell receptor (beta chain) was sequenced during a study of post-analysis software for immune sequencing data. Study-wide background: Included among the disease courses, which were recorded for the cohort, were relapsing-remitting, secondary progressive and progressive-relapsing multiple sclerosis.

Study-level points and caveats: Diversity measured as normalized Chao1 was significantly lower in multiple sclerosis patients than in controls. Samples prepared in the same batch strongly co-clustered by F measure. In patients, TRBV5-6, TRBV5-1 and TRBV20-1 belonged to about five TRBV segments found more frequently than in controls.

Prepared libraries of TCR beta cDNA carried unique molecular identifiers. Each batch of about 0.95 to 11 million T cells produced roughly 0.5 million cDNA molecules. MiXCR, run by TCRdb on the PCR reads, gives a single entry per CDR3 protein. The table records 450,000 to 650,000 distinct CDR3 sequences, 44% of them present only once. Germline assignment: CDR1 MNHEY and CDR2 SMNVEV (reference sequence). J gave up 4 bases and V 3 bases, and 5 bases lay outside the gene matches. This CDR3 is 14 amino acids long. With respect to this clonotype: Its antigen is currently unknown.

The sequence came from a girl aged 5-17 years with multiple sclerosis. Material for sequencing was blood. The chain links TRBV27 to TRBJ1-2; 7 nucleotides match TRBD1. The CDR3 sequence is CASSLTGSGYGYTF. DNA for the CDR3: TGTGCCAGCAGTTTGACAGGGAGCGGCTATGGCTACACCTTC.